This TCR beta chain came from a study of CD8 T cells in Susac syndrome. Germline CDR1 and CDR2: MNHEY and SVGAGI. CDR3 length equals 14 residues. Trimming removed 6 bases from V and 3 bases from J; junction bases left unmatched: 5. Random hexamers were used to reverse transcribe an amount of about 0.45 to 1 ug RNA. The amplification used immunoSEQ multiplex PCR on TCR beta CDR3; it spanned 54 Vbeta and 13 Jbeta. In TCRdb, the immunoSEQ multiplex PCR reads were re-called with MiXCR into one record per CDR3 protein. The sample lists 150,000 to 200,000 distinct CDR3 sequences, about 95% occurring once. The table lists this clonotype with a count of one. TCR beta sequencing covered blood CD8+ and CD4+ T cells. The controls, all healthy donors, were matched for age and sex.

Sequencing was performed on CD4+ T cells from PBMCs. The gene calls are TRBV6-5 and TRBJ1-5, with 7 bases fitting TRBD1. The TCR comes from a human donor in good health. CDR3: CASRLTGDNQPQHF. Written as DNA, the CDR3 is TGTGCCAGCAGACTCACAGGGGACAATCAGCCCCAGCATTTT.